A selection of T cell receptor beta chains follows, all from one sample in a study of blood T cells in healthy people across ages. TCRdb independently ran MiXCR on the 5' RACE reads; one entry per CDR3 protein. The table records some 370,000 distinct CDR3 sequences, about 55% of them present only once. Input material: blood. All receptors come from a man aged 60-69 years in good health. CDR3s include the opening cysteine and the closing phenylalanine or tryptophan. A D gene is named only where the DNA matches it firmly. Rows may omit the clone size; those that give it use once, few, many or a size class.

cdr3_aa	clone_size	d_call	v_call	j_call	cdr3_length
CASSGGNYSPNEKLFF	many	NA	TRBV5-1	TRBJ1-4	16
CASALGDNHGNEQFF	once	NA	TRBV12-5	TRBJ2-1	15
CSAYGYTF	few	NA	TRBV29-1	TRBJ1-2	8
CSASLTSGSTDTQYF	NA	TRBD2	TRBV20-1	TRBJ2-3	15
CSARGLAGDLNEQYF	NA	TRBD2	TRBV20-1	TRBJ2-7	15
CTSSLDRSQETQYF	NA	NA	TRBV4-3	TRBJ2-5	14
CASSYRFEETQYF	few	NA	TRBV6-2/TRBV6-3	TRBJ2-5	13
CASSPAGLEQYF	few	NA	TRBV9	TRBJ2-7	12
CASSQDLAGPDTRYF	once	TRBD2	TRBV3-1	TRBJ2-3	15
CATSDQDRAYGYTF	NA	TRBD1	TRBV24-1	TRBJ1-2	14
CASSTGTGANYGYTF	NA	TRBD1	TRBV5-1	TRBJ1-2	15
CSARDPENYGYTF	NA	NA	TRBV20-1	TRBJ1-2	13
CASSSRRQGYLNEQFF	NA	TRBD1	TRBV6-2/TRBV6-3	TRBJ2-1	16
CASSLNPGYEQYF	few	NA	TRBV7-3	TRBJ2-7	13
CASSSPGTGAMETQYF	NA	TRBD1	TRBV28	TRBJ2-5	16
CASSYGDTPYEQYF	NA	NA	TRBV6-2/TRBV6-3	TRBJ2-7	14
CASSQPGTGGSFQPQHF	NA	TRBD1	TRBV4-2	TRBJ1-5	17
CASRPGPGPFDNSPLHF	NA	NA	TRBV6-1	TRBJ1-6	17
CSVSDRVREQYF	few	TRBD1	TRBV29-1	TRBJ2-7	12
CSAAAATGELFF	NA	NA	TRBV29-1	TRBJ2-2	12
CASNSELTGKWNEQFF	NA	TRBD1	TRBV5-4	TRBJ2-1	16
CASSWEGIDEQYF	NA	TRBD2	TRBV5-1	TRBJ2-7	13
CASSQEASGRGLNEQFF	many	TRBD2	TRBV4-3	TRBJ2-1	17
CRAIGAGDTQYF	NA	NA	TRBV20-1	TRBJ2-3	12
CASSHGGSYNEQYF	NA	NA	TRBV3-1	NA	14
CASSEVAGIRSGANVLTF	NA	NA	TRBV10-2	TRBJ2-6	18
CASMASGRGGETQYF	NA	TRBD2	TRBV28	TRBJ2-5	15
CSATKLGPYGYTF	NA	NA	TRBV20-1	TRBJ1-2	13
CASSLRSMSYEQYF	few	NA	TRBV28	TRBJ2-7	14
CASSPRMGGYTNEQFF	NA	NA	TRBV12-3/TRBV12-4	TRBJ2-1	16
CAWSVQVEQYF	NA	NA	TRBV30	TRBJ2-7	11
CASSILSDYGYIF	NA	NA	TRBV5-1	TRBJ1-2	13
CSCPGGPNTEAFF	few	TRBD1	TRBV29-1	TRBJ1-1	13
CASSLDTGISYEQYF	NA	NA	TRBV6-5	TRBJ2-7	15
CSARVGNEQFF	NA	NA	TRBV20-1	TRBJ2-1	11
CASSQEGRKETQYF	many	NA	TRBV3-1	TRBJ2-5	14
CASSPAPGTSGGGNEQFF	many	TRBD2	TRBV18	TRBJ2-1	18
CSARTGNQPQHF	NA	NA	TRBV20-1	TRBJ1-5	12
CASSQTPGRKNIQYF	few	NA	TRBV3-1	TRBJ2-4	15
CASSPFIAGDQETQYF	NA	TRBD2	TRBV14	TRBJ2-5	16